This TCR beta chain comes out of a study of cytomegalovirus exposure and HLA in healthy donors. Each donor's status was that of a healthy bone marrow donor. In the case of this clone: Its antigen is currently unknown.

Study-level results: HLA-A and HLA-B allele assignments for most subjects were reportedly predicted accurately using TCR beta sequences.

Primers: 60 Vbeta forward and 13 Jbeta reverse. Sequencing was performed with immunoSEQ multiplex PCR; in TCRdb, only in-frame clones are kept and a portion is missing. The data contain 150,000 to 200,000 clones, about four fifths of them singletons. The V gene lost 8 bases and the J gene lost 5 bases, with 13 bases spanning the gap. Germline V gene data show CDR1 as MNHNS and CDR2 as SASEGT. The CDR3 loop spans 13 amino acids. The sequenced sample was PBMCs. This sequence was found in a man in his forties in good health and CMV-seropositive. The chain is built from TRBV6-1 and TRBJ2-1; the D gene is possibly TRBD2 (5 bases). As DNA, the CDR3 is TGTGCCAGCGGGCCGGGATTAAACAATGAGCAGTTCTTC. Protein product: CASGPGLNNEQFF.